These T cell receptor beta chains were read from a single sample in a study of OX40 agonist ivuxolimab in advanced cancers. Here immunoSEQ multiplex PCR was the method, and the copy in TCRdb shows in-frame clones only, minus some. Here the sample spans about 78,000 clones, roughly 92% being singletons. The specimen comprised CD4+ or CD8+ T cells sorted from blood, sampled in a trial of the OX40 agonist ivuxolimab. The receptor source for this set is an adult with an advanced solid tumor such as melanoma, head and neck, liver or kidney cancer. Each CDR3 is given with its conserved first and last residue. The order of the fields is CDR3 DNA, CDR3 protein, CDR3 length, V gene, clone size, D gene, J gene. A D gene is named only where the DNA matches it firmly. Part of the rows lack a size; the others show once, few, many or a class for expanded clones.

CDR3nt: TGTGCCAGTAGTATTGTATTATCTGGGTGGCGGCAAAGCAATCAGCCCCAGCATTTT; CDR3aa: CASSIVLSGWRQSNQPQHF; len: 19; v_gene: TRBV19; abundance: .; d_gene: .; j_gene: TRBJ1-5
CDR3nt: TGTGCCAGTAGCTCAGGCCGCGGAAACACTGAAGCTTTCTTT; CDR3aa: CASSSGRGNTEAFF; len: 14; v_gene: TRBV19; abundance: .; d_gene: .; j_gene: TRBJ1-1
CDR3nt: TGTGCCAGCAGTGGTCCAGAGAACACTGAAGCTTTCTTT; CDR3aa: CASSGPENTEAFF; len: 13; v_gene: TRBV2; abundance: .; d_gene: .; j_gene: TRBJ1-1
CDR3nt: TGTGCCAGCAGCTTAGGCCCCTGGGCCAATGAGCAGTTCTTC; CDR3aa: CASSLGPWANEQFF; len: 14; v_gene: TRBV5-5; abundance: .; d_gene: .; j_gene: TRBJ2-1
CDR3nt: TGTGCCAGCAGCCAAGTAGGGACTAGTAAGCCCTACGAGCAGTACTTC; CDR3aa: CASSQVGTSKPYEQYF; len: 16; v_gene: TRBV14; abundance: .; d_gene: TRBD2; j_gene: TRBJ2-7
CDR3nt: TGTGCCAGCAGCCCGCGGGGACAGGGTAAAAATGAGCAGTTCTTC; CDR3aa: CASSPRGQGKNEQFF; len: 15; v_gene: TRBV7-2; abundance: .; d_gene: TRBD1; j_gene: TRBJ2-1
CDR3nt: TGTGCTAGTGGTTCCGGGCCTAACTATGGCTACACCTTC; CDR3aa: CASGSGPNYGYTF; len: 13; v_gene: TRBV12-5; abundance: .; d_gene: .; j_gene: TRBJ1-2
CDR3nt: TGTGCCAGCAGCTTAAACGTCATGAACACTGAAGCTTTCTTT; CDR3aa: CASSLNVMNTEAFF; len: 14; v_gene: TRBV7-2; abundance: .; d_gene: .; j_gene: TRBJ1-1
CDR3nt: TGTGCCAGTATCGTCGCGGGGGAGCCTTATACAGATACGCAGTATTTT; CDR3aa: CASIVAGEPYTDTQYF; len: 16; v_gene: TRBV19; abundance: .; d_gene: TRBD2; j_gene: TRBJ2-3
CDR3nt: TGCAGCGTTAACGGCTACAATGAGCAGTTCTTC; CDR3aa: CSVNGYNEQFF; len: 11; v_gene: TRBV29-1; abundance: .; d_gene: .; j_gene: TRBJ2-1
CDR3nt: TGTGCCAGCAGTGAAGCGCTTCGTACGCAGTATTTT; CDR3aa: CASSEALRTQYF; len: 12; v_gene: TRBV2; abundance: .; d_gene: .; j_gene: TRBJ2-3
CDR3nt: TGCGCCAGCAGTGACCCTAGGGGGGACAGGGGCTTACACGAGCAGTACTTC; CDR3aa: CASSDPRGDRGLHEQYF; len: 17; v_gene: TRBV10-1; abundance: few; d_gene: TRBD1; j_gene: TRBJ2-7
CDR3nt: TGTGCCAGCAGTTACACGCGAGCCAGCTCCTACAATGAGCAGTTCTTC; CDR3aa: CASSYTRASSYNEQFF; len: 16; v_gene: TRBV5-4; abundance: few; d_gene: .; j_gene: TRBJ2-1
CDR3nt: TGTGCCAGCAGCCACGGCCGCTCGTACGCAGATACGCAGTATTTT; CDR3aa: CASSHGRSYADTQYF; len: 15; v_gene: TRBV6-6; abundance: once; d_gene: .; j_gene: TRBJ2-3
CDR3nt: TGTGCCAGCAGCTTAGAAGCTAGGGTTCGGACGCATCAGCCCCAGCATTTT; CDR3aa: CASSLEARVRTHQPQHF; len: 17; v_gene: TRBV7-3; abundance: .; d_gene: .; j_gene: TRBJ1-5
CDR3nt: TGTGCCAGTAGTATTGACGTGGGGGGGCCGTTGGTTGAGCAGTTCTTC; CDR3aa: CASSIDVGGPLVEQFF; len: 16; v_gene: TRBV19; abundance: .; d_gene: .; j_gene: TRBJ2-1
CDR3nt: TGTGCCAGCAGTTACGAATCCTCCTACGAGCAGTACTTC; CDR3aa: CASSYESSYEQYF; len: 13; v_gene: TRBV6-5; abundance: .; d_gene: .; j_gene: TRBJ2-7
CDR3nt: TGCGCCAGCAGCCTCCAAGCCAGGGATAATGAAAAACTGTTTTTT; CDR3aa: CASSLQARDNEKLFF; len: 15; v_gene: TRBV4-1; abundance: .; d_gene: .; j_gene: TRBJ1-4
CDR3nt: TGTGCCAGCAGCCCCAAGAGGGGAGACACTGAAGCTTTCTTT; CDR3aa: CASSPKRGDTEAFF; len: 14; v_gene: TRBV7-9; abundance: .; d_gene: .; j_gene: TRBJ1-1
CDR3nt: TGTGCCAGCAGCCCTCGACTAGCAATGATAGATACGCAGTATTTT; CDR3aa: CASSPRLAMIDTQYF; len: 15; v_gene: TRBV7-8; abundance: few; d_gene: TRBD2; j_gene: TRBJ2-3
CDR3nt: TGTGCCAGTAGTATAGGACCCCAGGGAGATACGCAGTATTTT; CDR3aa: CASSIGPQGDTQYF; len: 14; v_gene: TRBV19; abundance: .; d_gene: .; j_gene: TRBJ2-3
CDR3nt: TGTGCCAGCAGCTCATCACAGGGAAGCTCCTACAATGAGCAGTTCTTC; CDR3aa: CASSSSQGSSYNEQFF; len: 16; v_gene: TRBV5-4; abundance: .; d_gene: .; j_gene: TRBJ2-1
CDR3nt: TGTGCCAGTACCTTGACAGGGGGCGGTTCACCCCTCCACTTT; CDR3aa: CASTLTGGGSPLHF; len: 14; v_gene: TRBV19; abundance: .; d_gene: TRBD1; j_gene: TRBJ1-6
CDR3nt: TGTGCCAGCAGCCGGACAGGGGGATTGGTGAACACTGAAGCTTTCTTT; CDR3aa: CASSRTGGLVNTEAFF; len: 16; v_gene: TRBV5-4; abundance: .; d_gene: TRBD1; j_gene: TRBJ1-1
CDR3nt: TGTGCCAGCAGTATTATCTCCCACAATGAGCAGTTCTTC; CDR3aa: CASSIISHNEQFF; len: 13; v_gene: TRBV2; abundance: .; d_gene: .; j_gene: TRBJ2-1
CDR3nt: TGTGCCAGCACCACGGACAGCGGGGTAGCAGATACGCAGTATTTT; CDR3aa: CASTTDSGVADTQYF; len: 15; v_gene: TRBV2; abundance: .; d_gene: .; j_gene: TRBJ2-3
CDR3nt: TGTGCCAGTAGCAACAGGGGGCTATCCGCTTACGAGCAGTACTTC; CDR3aa: CASSNRGLSAYEQYF; len: 15; v_gene: TRBV19; abundance: .; d_gene: TRBD1; j_gene: TRBJ2-7
CDR3nt: TGTGCCAGCAGCTTCGGGGATGGCTACACCTTC; CDR3aa: CASSFGDGYTF; len: 11; v_gene: TRBV7-8; abundance: .; d_gene: .; j_gene: TRBJ1-2
CDR3nt: TGTGCCACCAGCCCTAGGAGGAATGAGCAGTTCTTC; CDR3aa: CATSPRRNEQFF; len: 12; v_gene: TRBV15; abundance: .; d_gene: .; j_gene: TRBJ2-1
CDR3nt: TGTGCCACCAGCAGGTCAGGGTTTTTTGGTGAGCAGTTCTTC; CDR3aa: CATSRSGFFGEQFF; len: 14; v_gene: TRBV15; abundance: .; d_gene: .; j_gene: TRBJ2-1
CDR3nt: TGTGCCAGCAGTTCATGGACTAGCGGGGGGCCTTTGTACTTC; CDR3aa: CASSSWTSGGPLYF; len: 14; v_gene: TRBV27; abundance: .; d_gene: TRBD2; j_gene: TRBJ2-5
CDR3nt: TGCGCCAGCAGCTTGGCGGCCTACTACACAGATACGCAGTATTTT; CDR3aa: CASSLAAYYTDTQYF; len: 15; v_gene: TRBV5-1; abundance: once; d_gene: .; j_gene: TRBJ2-3
CDR3nt: TGTGCCAGCGGACAGGGGGGTGAAAAACTGTTTTTT; CDR3aa: CASGQGGEKLFF; len: 12; v_gene: TRBV2; abundance: .; d_gene: TRBD1; j_gene: TRBJ1-4
CDR3nt: TGTGCCAGCTGGTCACAGGGGTATGGCTACACCTTC; CDR3aa: CASWSQGYGYTF; len: 12; v_gene: TRBV2; abundance: .; d_gene: TRBD1; j_gene: TRBJ1-2
CDR3nt: TGTGCCAGCTCACCCGGGGGTGGTAATCAGCCCCAGCATTTT; CDR3aa: CASSPGGGNQPQHF; len: 14; v_gene: TRBV18; abundance: .; d_gene: .; j_gene: TRBJ1-5
CDR3nt: TGTGCCAGCAGCAGGGACAGCCAGGGTCCCCAGCATTTT; CDR3aa: CASSRDSQGPQHF; len: 13; v_gene: TRBV7-2; abundance: .; d_gene: TRBD1; j_gene: TRBJ1-5
CDR3nt: TGTGCCAGCAGTCCCCCCTCAGGGGGGAGGGTTTACGAGCAGTACTTC; CDR3aa: CASSPPSGGRVYEQYF; len: 16; v_gene: TRBV28; abundance: .; d_gene: .; j_gene: TRBJ2-7
CDR3nt: TGTGCCTGGAGTGTACGCGGAGGGGGTCAGCCCCAGCATTTT; CDR3aa: CAWSVRGGGQPQHF; len: 14; v_gene: TRBV30; abundance: .; d_gene: .; j_gene: TRBJ1-5
CDR3nt: TGTGCCAGCAGTCAAGCGGGACAGGGCACAGATACGCAGTATTTT; CDR3aa: CASSQAGQGTDTQYF; len: 15; v_gene: TRBV27; abundance: .; d_gene: .; j_gene: TRBJ2-3
CDR3nt: TGTGCCAGCAGTGACGTCCACCCTTTCAGGGGTGGAAACACCATATATTTT; CDR3aa: CASSDVHPFRGGNTIYF; len: 17; v_gene: TRBV6-4; abundance: .; d_gene: .; j_gene: TRBJ1-3
CDR3nt: TGTGCCAGCAGCTTATTTCGGAGCGGGGGGCGGTACAATGAGCAGTTCTTC; CDR3aa: CASSLFRSGGRYNEQFF; len: 17; v_gene: TRBV13; abundance: .; d_gene: TRBD2; j_gene: TRBJ2-1
CDR3nt: TGTGCCAGCAGCCGTGACAGGGGAGCTAACTATGGCTACACCTTC; CDR3aa: CASSRDRGANYGYTF; len: 15; v_gene: TRBV11-2; abundance: .; d_gene: TRBD1; j_gene: TRBJ1-2
CDR3nt: TGTGCCAGCAGCTTAGGGAGGGGGAACTATGGCTACACCTTC; CDR3aa: CASSLGRGNYGYTF; len: 14; v_gene: TRBV5-4; abundance: once; d_gene: .; j_gene: TRBJ1-2
CDR3nt: TGCGCCAGCAGCTTGGACTACAATGAGCAGTTCTTC; CDR3aa: CASSLDYNEQFF; len: 12; v_gene: TRBV5-1; abundance: .; d_gene: .; j_gene: TRBJ2-1
CDR3nt: TGTGCCAGCAGCTCCTATAGCGGGAGGGAGGGTGAGCAGTTCTTC; CDR3aa: CASSSYSGREGEQFF; len: 15; v_gene: TRBV6-6; abundance: .; d_gene: TRBD2; j_gene: TRBJ2-1
CDR3nt: TGTGCCAGCTCACCACCAATACGCACTGAAGCTTTCTTT; CDR3aa: CASSPPIRTEAFF; len: 13; v_gene: TRBV18; abundance: .; d_gene: .; j_gene: TRBJ1-1
CDR3nt: TGCGCCAGCAGCCCCTTGGGAGGTTATGGCTACACCTTC; CDR3aa: CASSPLGGYGYTF; len: 13; v_gene: TRBV5-1; abundance: .; d_gene: .; j_gene: TRBJ1-2
CDR3nt: TGTGCCAGCAGCCTCGCAGGAGGGGCGGGTTACGAGCAGTACTTC; CDR3aa: CASSLAGGAGYEQYF; len: 15; v_gene: TRBV11-2; abundance: .; d_gene: .; j_gene: TRBJ2-7
CDR3nt: TGTGCCAGCAGCCCACTTTATAGCAATCAGCCCCAGCATTTT; CDR3aa: CASSPLYSNQPQHF; len: 14; v_gene: TRBV28; abundance: .; d_gene: .; j_gene: TRBJ1-5
CDR3nt: TGCAGCGTCGCCCTGGGACAGGTCTATGGCTACACCTTC; CDR3aa: CSVALGQVYGYTF; len: 13; v_gene: TRBV29-1; abundance: .; d_gene: TRBD1; j_gene: TRBJ1-2
CDR3nt: TGCGCCAGCAGCATTGCGGGAGGAGACACAGATACGCAGTATTTT; CDR3aa: CASSIAGGDTDTQYF; len: 15; v_gene: TRBV5-1; abundance: .; d_gene: TRBD2; j_gene: TRBJ2-3
CDR3nt: TGTGCCAGCTCACCAGGGAACGGTAATGAAAAACTGTTTTTT; CDR3aa: CASSPGNGNEKLFF; len: 14; v_gene: TRBV18; abundance: .; d_gene: .; j_gene: TRBJ1-4